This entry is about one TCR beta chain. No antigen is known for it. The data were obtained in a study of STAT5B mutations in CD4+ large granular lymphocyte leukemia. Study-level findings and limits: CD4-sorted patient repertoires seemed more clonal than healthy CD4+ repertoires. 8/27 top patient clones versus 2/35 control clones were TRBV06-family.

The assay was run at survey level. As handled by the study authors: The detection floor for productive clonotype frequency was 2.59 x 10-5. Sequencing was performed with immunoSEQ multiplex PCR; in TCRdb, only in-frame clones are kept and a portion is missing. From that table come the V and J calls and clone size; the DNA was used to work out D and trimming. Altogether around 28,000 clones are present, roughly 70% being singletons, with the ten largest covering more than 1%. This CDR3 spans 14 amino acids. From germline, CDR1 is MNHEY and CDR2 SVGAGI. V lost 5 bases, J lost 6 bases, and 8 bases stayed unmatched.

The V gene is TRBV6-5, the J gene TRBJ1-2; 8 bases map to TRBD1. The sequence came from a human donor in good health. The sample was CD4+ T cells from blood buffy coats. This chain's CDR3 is CASSRGQEANGYTF. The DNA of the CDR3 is TGTGCCAGCAGTCGGGGACAGGAGGCAAATGGCTACACCTTC.